The 23 T cell receptor beta chains given below trace back to one sample, sequenced in a study of regulatory T cells in long-lasting Graves disease. Time point of the sample: persistent/refractory GD, antithyroid drugs over 5 years with positive TRAb. Generation of the TCR library employed RNA extracted from PBMCs. CDR3 regions were amplified by Arm-PCR using iRepertoire HTBI primers to build TCR beta libraries. MiXCR, applied by TCRdb to the multiplex PCR reads, yields one record per CDR3 protein. Counted here are around 460,000 distinct CDR3 sequences, about 20% occurring once; the ten biggest clones make up over 10%. The sample consisted of peripheral blood mononuclear cells (PBMCs), taken when the disease was refractory, from a patient treated with antithyroid drugs. Receptors originate from a female donor with Graves disease.

To note about this clonotype: At one end the junction does not follow the germline gene, possibly because of a read error. V gene TRBV7-7 combines with J gene TRBJ2-3; 9 nucleotides line up with TRBD1. Germline CDR1 and CDR2: SSHAT and FNYEAQ (reference sequence). The CDR3 totals 14 residues. The CDR3: CASSLGTGSDTQYF. CDR3 in DNA: TGTGCTAGCAGCTTAGGGACAGGGTCGGATACGCAGTATTTT.

This clonotype was observed at least ten times. The rearrangement links TRBV12-3 or TRBV12-4 to TRBJ1-3, with D unresolved. The CDR3 contains 13 residues. V lost 5 bases and J lost 0, with 5 bases in between. The CDR3 DNA sequence: TGTGCCAGCAGTGCCTTCTCTGGAAACACCATATATTTT. It codes for CASSAFSGNTIYF.

This chain links TRBV15 with TRBJ1-5; D remains ambiguous. V was clipped by 2 bases and J by 7 bases, with 12 bases between them. The CDR3 extends over 14 amino acids. Per the germline V gene, CDR1 is LNHNV and CDR2 is YYDKDF (reference sequence). DNA of the CDR3: TGTGCCACCAGCAGATACGTCGGTGGGCAGCCCCAGCATTTT. Translation: CATSRYVGGQPQHF.

In its sample, this clonotype was seen many times. The chain employs TRBV11-1 and TRBJ2-6; unclear D gene. V gave up 0 bases and J gave up 4 bases, with 10 bases separating them. CDR1 SGHAT and CDR2 FQDESV come from the germline V gene (reference sequence). The CDR3 runs 16 residues. The CDR3, as DNA: TGTGCCAGCAGCTTAGCCGGTGTTCTCGGGGCCAACGTCCTGACTTTC. Protein product: CASSLAGVLGANVLTF.

This clonotype was counted at least ten times. The V call is TRBV5-1, the J call TRBJ1-1, with no clear D. The CDR3 covers 14 residues. Germline V CDR1 and CDR2: SGHRS, YFSETQ. Trimming left V 2 bases short and J 1 base short, with 9 bases between. The CDR3 DNA reads as TGCGCCAGCAGCTTTTCAACTTCGAACACTGAAGCTTTCTTT. Protein: CASSFSTSNTEAFF.

This clonotype was recorded many times. The gene calls are TRBV11-2 and TRBJ1-1; a possible D gene is TRBD1 (6 bases). The germline gives CDR1 SGHAT, CDR2 FQNNGV. There are 17 residues in the CDR3. V was pared by 4 bases and J by 10 bases, with 28 bases between. CDR3 region: CASSSVPQGTKGAGAFF. The CDR3 DNA reads as TGTGCCAGCAGCTCGGTCCCACAGGGAACAAAAGGAGCGGGAGCTTTCTTT.

This clonotype was seen only a few times. At one end, the junction sequence differs from germline, possibly due to a read error. The chain combines TRBV2 with TRBJ1-1; TRBD1 is a possible D gene (6 bases). From germline, CDR1 is SNHLY and CDR2 FYNNEI. The CDR3 spans 14 residues. The CDR3 region has the DNA TGTGCCGGCAGTTTAGCAGGGGACGCCGGTTCCGCTTTCTTT. It yields the protein CAGSLAGDAGSAFF.

The chain recombines TRBV30 with TRBJ1-1; 7 bases map to TRBD1. The CDR3 sequence is 14 residues long. V lost 0 bases to trimming and J lost 0 bases; unmatched junction nucleotides: 1. Per the germline V gene, CDR1 is GTSNPN and CDR2 is SVGIG (reference sequence). The chain's CDR3 is CAWSVTGMNTEAFF. In DNA, the CDR3 is TGTGCCTGGAGTGTGACAGGGATGAACACTGAAGCTTTCTTT.

This clonotype was seen ten or more times. V and J are TRBV27 and TRBJ1-1; tentatively, D is TRBD1 (6 bases). Germline assignment: CDR1 MNHEY and CDR2 SMNVEV (reference sequence). V was cut by 0 bases and J by 8 bases, with 10 bases left in between. The CDR3 has 13 residues. The CDR3 spells CASSLSQGSEAFF. CDR3 coding DNA: TGTGCCAGCAGTTTATCACAGGGATCCGAAGCTTTCTTT.

In this sample, this clonotype turned up many times. J is TRBJ1-2 and V is TRBV10-3; D unresolved. The CDR3 is 13 amino acids. V was trimmed by 3 bases and J by 4 bases, leaving 9 bases between them. In germline, CDR1 is ENHRY, CDR2 SYGVKD. CDR3 residues: CAISDGRIYGYTF. The CDR3 DNA sequence: TGTGCCATCAGTGATGGGCGGATCTATGGCTACACCTTC.

There are a few counts of this clonotype. The chain couples TRBV20-1 to TRBJ1-4; D unclear. The CDR3 consists of 12 residues. Per germline, CDR1 DFQATT and CDR2 SNEGSKA (reference sequence). V shed 0 bases and J shed 8 bases, with 7 bases lying between them. The CDR3 DNA sequence: TGCAGTGCTAGAGATATGGAAGAAAAACTGTTTTTT. Its translation is CSARDMEEKLFF.

V and J are TRBV7-2 and TRBJ1-2, with 9 bases identical to TRBD1. Germline trimming cut 3 bases from V and 4 bases from J; bases unmatched to any gene: 6. The CDR3 has 15 amino acids. Germline V lookup: CDR1 SGHTA, CDR2 FQGNSA. Here the CDR3 reads CASSLTGGIAYGYTF. The CDR3 DNA follows: TGTGCCAGCAGCTTGACAGGGGGAATAGCCTATGGCTACACCTTC.

V is TRBV7-3 and J is TRBJ2-3; possible D gene TRBD1, 7 bases. The germline V and J ends were trimmed by 2 bases and 4 bases, with 16 bases remaining between them. CDR3 length: 16 residues. Germline-derived CDR1 and CDR2 are SGHTA and FQGTGA. CDR3 DNA: TGTGCCAGCAGCTTATTGGCAGGGGGGAGTGCAGATACGCAGTATTTT. Translating it yields CASSLLAGGSADTQYF.

V and J are TRBV6-2 or TRBV6-3 and TRBJ2-7; D may be TRBD1 or TRBD2 (5 bases each). The CDR3 runs to 16 residues. The germline V gene encodes CDR1 MNHEY and CDR2 SVGEGT. Trimming left V 6 bases short and J 0 bases short, with 18 bases between. The CDR3 here is CASSRGGGSSSYEQYF. CDR3 DNA sequence: TGTGCCAGCAGCCGAGGTGGGGGTTCAAGCTCCTACGAGCAGTACTTC.

This clonotype was counted only a few times. The rearrangement joins TRBV28 to TRBJ2-2; TRBD1 might be the D (8 bases). The germline V gene has CDR1 MDHEN and CDR2 SYDVKM. V lost 8 bases and J lost 6, with 25 bases in between. CDR3 length: 17 amino acids. In DNA form, the CDR3 reads TGTGCCAGCGGGTTCACAGGGGGGGGGAGAGGCGCCGGGGAGCTGTTTTTT. It encodes CASGFTGGGRGAGELFF.

This clonotype was seen at least ten times. The V gene is TRBV7-2, the J gene TRBJ1-3; D not resolved. From germline, CDR1 is SGHTA and CDR2 FQGNSA. The CDR3 totals 14 residues. Deletions cut 0 bases from V and 2 bases from J, with 5 bases between. The CDR3 nucleotides read TGTGCCAGCAGCTTAGCAGGGCCTGGAAACACCATATATTTT. Its translation: CASSLAGPGNTIYF.

The table lists this clonotype with many counts. J is TRBJ2-7 and V is TRBV5-1, with 9 bases fitting TRBD1. The CDR3 consists of 14 residues. Germline CDR1 reads SGHRS; CDR2 reads YFSETQ. After removal of 2 bases from V and 2 bases from J, the junction contained 2 bases not matched to a gene. CDR3 protein: CASSFGTGTYEQYF. The CDR3 nucleotides are TGCGCCAGCAGCTTCGGGACAGGGACCTACGAGCAGTACTTC.

This clonotype was recorded at least ten times. The rearrangement uses TRBV2 and TRBJ1-6; D is uncertain. CDR1 and CDR2 from the germline V gene are SNHLY and FYNNEI. Trimming left V 4 bases short and J 10 bases short, with 11 bases between. The CDR3 totals 13 residues. The DNA of the CDR3 is TGTGCCAGCAGTGCGGTGGAAGGCTCACCCCTCCACTTT. Protein product: CASSAVEGSPLHF.

This clonotype was seen repeatedly, ten times or more. The chain carries TRBV6-2 or TRBV6-3 and TRBJ2-7; 7 bases are shared with TRBD1. Germline values: CDR1 MNHEY, CDR2 SVGEGT. After removal of 2 bases from V and 3 bases from J, the junction contained 10 bases not matched to a gene. The CDR3 totals 16 residues. The CDR3 protein is CASSYATTGKFYEQYF. CDR3 coding DNA: TGTGCCAGCAGTTACGCGACGACAGGGAAATTCTACGAGCAGTACTTC.

In this sample, this clonotype turned up many times. The chain carries TRBV7-2 and TRBJ2-7; D uncertain. V was cut by 2 bases and J by 4 bases, with 15 bases left in between. The V gene's germline CDR1 is SGHTA and CDR2 FQGNSA. The CDR3 sequence is 15 residues long. CDR3 protein: CASSLSPNFSYEQYF. In DNA form, the CDR3 reads TGTGCCAGCAGCTTAAGCCCTAACTTCAGTTACGAGCAGTACTTC. The variable domain in full, completed from reference TRBV7-2 and TRBJ2-7, reads GAGVSQSPSNKVTEKGKDVELRCDPISGHTALYWYRQSLGQGLEFLIYFQGNSAPDKSGLPSDRFSAERTGGSVSTLTIQRTQQEDSAVYLCASSLSPNFSYEQYFGPGTRLTVT.

The rearrangement joins TRBV7-8 to TRBJ2-5; 10 bases are shared with TRBD2. V gave up 1 base and J gave up 5 bases; unmatched junction bases: 16. The CDR3 loop spans 19 amino acids. Germline V gives CDR1 SGHVS, CDR2 FQNEAQ. CDR3 loop: CASSLGATSGWFGVETQYF. In DNA form, the CDR3 reads TGTGCCAGCAGCTTAGGCGCGACTAGCGGGTGGTTCGGGGTGGAGACCCAGTACTTC.

This clonotype was seen only a few times. The V call is TRBV3-1, the J call TRBJ1-2, with 10 bases fitting TRBD1. V trimming: 3 bases; J trimming: 7 bases; junction bases outside the gene matches: 8. CDR3 size: 15 residues. Germline V gene lookup returns CDR1 LGHDT and CDR2 YNNKEL (reference sequence). The CDR3 bases are TGTGCCAGCAGCCAGCCCGACAGGGGGCCGGTTGGCTACACCTTC. It translates to CASSQPDRGPVGYTF.

As regards this clonotype: A far larger clone lies a single base away; this is likely a read error. The chain employs TRBV6-1 and TRBJ2-5; 7 positions match TRBD1. The CDR3 runs to 15 residues. In germline, CDR1 is MNHNS, CDR2 SASEGT. CDR3 nucleotides: TGTGCCAGCCGTGATTGGGACAGCAACCAAGAGACCCAGTACTTC. Translation gives CASRDWDSNQETQYF.